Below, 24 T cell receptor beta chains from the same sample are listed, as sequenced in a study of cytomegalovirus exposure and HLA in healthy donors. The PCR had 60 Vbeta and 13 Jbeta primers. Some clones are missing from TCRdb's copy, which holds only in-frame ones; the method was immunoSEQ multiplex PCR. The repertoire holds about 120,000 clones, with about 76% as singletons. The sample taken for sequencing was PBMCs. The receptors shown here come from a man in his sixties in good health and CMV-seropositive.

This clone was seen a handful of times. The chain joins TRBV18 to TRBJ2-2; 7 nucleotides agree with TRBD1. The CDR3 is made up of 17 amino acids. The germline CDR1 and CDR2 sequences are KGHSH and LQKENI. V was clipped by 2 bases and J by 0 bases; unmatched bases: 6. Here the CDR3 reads CASSPFSGTANTGELFF. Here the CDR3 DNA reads TGTGCCAGCTCACCATTTTCGGGGACAGCGAACACCGGGGAGCTGTTTTTT.

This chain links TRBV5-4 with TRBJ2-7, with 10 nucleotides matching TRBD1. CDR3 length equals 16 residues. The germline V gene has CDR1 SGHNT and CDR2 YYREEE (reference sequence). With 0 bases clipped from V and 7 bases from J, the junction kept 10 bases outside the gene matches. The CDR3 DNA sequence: TGTGCCAGCAGCTTGGCCCCGGGACAGGGGTTGGAGGAGCAGTACTTC. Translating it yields CASSLAPGQGLEEQYF.

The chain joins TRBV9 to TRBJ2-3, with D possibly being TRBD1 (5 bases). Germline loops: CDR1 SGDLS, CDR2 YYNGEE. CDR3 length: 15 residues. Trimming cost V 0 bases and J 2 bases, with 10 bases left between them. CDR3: CASSVGAGLTDTQYF. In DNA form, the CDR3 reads TGTGCCAGCAGCGTAGGCGCAGGGCTCACAGATACGCAGTATTTT. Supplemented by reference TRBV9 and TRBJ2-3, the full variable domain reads DSGVTQTPKHLITATGQRVTLRCSPRSGDLSVYWYQQSLDQGLQFLIQYYNGEERAKGNILERFSAQQFPDLHSELNLSSLELGDSALYFCASSVGAGLTDTQYFGPGTRLTVL.

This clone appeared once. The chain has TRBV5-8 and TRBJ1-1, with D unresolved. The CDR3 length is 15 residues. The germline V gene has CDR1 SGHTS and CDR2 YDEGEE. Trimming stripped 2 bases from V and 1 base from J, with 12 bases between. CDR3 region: CASSFLLRTNTEAFF. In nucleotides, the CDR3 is TGTGCCAGCAGCTTCCTTCTCAGAACGAACACTGAAGCTTTCTTT.

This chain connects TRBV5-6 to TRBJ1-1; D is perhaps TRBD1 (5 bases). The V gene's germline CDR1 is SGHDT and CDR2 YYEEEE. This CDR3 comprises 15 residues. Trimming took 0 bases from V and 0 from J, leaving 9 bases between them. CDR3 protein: CASSLVGGVNTEAFF. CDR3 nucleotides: TGTGCCAGCAGCTTGGTGGGGGGGGTGAACACTGAAGCTTTCTTT.

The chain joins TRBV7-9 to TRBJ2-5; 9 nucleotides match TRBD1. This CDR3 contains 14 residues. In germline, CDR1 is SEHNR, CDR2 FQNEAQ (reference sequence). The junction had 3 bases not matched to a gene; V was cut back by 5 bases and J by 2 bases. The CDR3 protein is CASSLTGGQETQYF. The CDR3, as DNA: TGTGCCAGCAGCCTGACAGGGGGACAAGAGACCCAGTACTTC.

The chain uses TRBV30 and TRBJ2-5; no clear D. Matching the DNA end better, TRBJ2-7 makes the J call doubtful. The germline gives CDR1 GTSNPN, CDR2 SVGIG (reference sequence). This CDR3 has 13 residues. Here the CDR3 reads CAWSSGSHYEQYF. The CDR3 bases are TGTGCCTGGAGTAGTGGCAGCCACTACGAGCAGTACTTC.

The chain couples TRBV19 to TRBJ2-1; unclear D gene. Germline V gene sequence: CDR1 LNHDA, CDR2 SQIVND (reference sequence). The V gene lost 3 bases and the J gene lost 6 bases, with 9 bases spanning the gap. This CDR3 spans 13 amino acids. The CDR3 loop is CASSIRDSNEQFF. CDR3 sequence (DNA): TGTGCCAGTAGTATCCGAGACTCCAATGAGCAGTTCTTC.

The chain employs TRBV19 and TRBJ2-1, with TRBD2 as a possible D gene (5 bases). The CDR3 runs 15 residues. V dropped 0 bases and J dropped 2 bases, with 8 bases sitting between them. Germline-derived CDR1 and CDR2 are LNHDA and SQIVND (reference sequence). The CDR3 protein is CASSIEGSAYNEQFF. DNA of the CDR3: TGTGCCAGTAGTATAGAAGGGAGCGCCTACAATGAGCAGTTCTTC.

CDR3 residues: CASSFQVNYGYTF. The CDR3 DNA follows: TGCGCCAGCAGCTTCCAGGTTAACTATGGCTACACCTTC. The chain couples TRBV5-1 to TRBJ1-2; D is unclear. The CDR3 has 13 residues. V lost 2 bases, J lost 1 base, and 6 bases lay in between. Germline CDR1 reads SGHRS; CDR2 reads YFSETQ.

CDR3 region: CASSFTSGRETQYF. The CDR3 DNA is TGTGCCAGCAGTTTTACTAGCGGGAGGGAGACCCAGTACTTC. This chain links TRBV5-4 with TRBJ2-5, with 12 bases fitting TRBD2. Losses at the gene ends were 5 bases for V and 5 bases for J; bases not matched to a gene: 4. This CDR3 is built from 14 residues. The germline gives CDR1 SGHNT, CDR2 YYREEE (reference sequence).

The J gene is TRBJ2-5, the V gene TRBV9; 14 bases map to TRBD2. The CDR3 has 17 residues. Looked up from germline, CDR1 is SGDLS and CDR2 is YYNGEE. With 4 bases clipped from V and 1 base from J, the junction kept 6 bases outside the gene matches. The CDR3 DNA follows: TGTGCCAGCAGCCACGGACTAGCGGGGGGTTCCCAAGAGACCCAGTACTTC. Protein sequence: CASSHGLAGGSQETQYF.

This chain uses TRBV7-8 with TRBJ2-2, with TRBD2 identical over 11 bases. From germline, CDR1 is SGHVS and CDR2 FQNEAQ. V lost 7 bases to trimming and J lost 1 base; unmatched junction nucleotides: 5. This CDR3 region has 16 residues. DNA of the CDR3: TGTGCCAGCAACCCTGGGACTAGCGGGAACACCGGGGAGCTGTTTTTT. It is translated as CASNPGTSGNTGELFF. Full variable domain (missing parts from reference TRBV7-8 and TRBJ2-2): GAGVSQSPRYKVAKRGQDVALRCDPISGHVSLFWYQQALGQGPEFLTYFQNEAQLDKSGLPSDRFFAERPEGSVSTLKIQRTQQEDSAVYLCASNPGTSGNTGELFFGEGSRLTVL.

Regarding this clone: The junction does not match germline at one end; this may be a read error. CDR3 DNA: TGTGCCAGCAGCTTACCGACTAGCGGTTACAGTGAGCAGTTCTTC. Translated: CASSLPTSGYSEQFF. V and J are TRBV5-6 and TRBJ2-1; TRBD2 agrees at 9 bases. In germline, CDR1 is SGHDT, CDR2 YYEEEE. CDR3 length: 15 amino acids.

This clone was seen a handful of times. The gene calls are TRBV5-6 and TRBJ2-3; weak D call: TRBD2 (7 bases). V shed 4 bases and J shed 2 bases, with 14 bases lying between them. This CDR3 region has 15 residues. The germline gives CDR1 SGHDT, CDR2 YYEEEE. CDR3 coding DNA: TGTGCCAGCAGCGGGAGGGGACATAACACAGATACGCAGTATTTT. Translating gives CASSGRGHNTDTQYF.

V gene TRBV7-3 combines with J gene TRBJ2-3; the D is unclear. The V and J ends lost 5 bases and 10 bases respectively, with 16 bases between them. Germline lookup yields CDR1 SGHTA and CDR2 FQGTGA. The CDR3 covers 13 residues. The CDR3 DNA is TGTGCCAGCAGCCACGACGCACACCAGGCGCAGTATTTT. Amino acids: CASSHDAHQAQYF.

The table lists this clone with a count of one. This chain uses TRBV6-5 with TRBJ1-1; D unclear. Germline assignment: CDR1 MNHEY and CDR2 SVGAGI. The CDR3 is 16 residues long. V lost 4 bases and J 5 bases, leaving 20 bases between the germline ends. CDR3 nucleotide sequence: TGTGCCAGCAGTTCCCATTCCAAGACGAGAGGGACTGAAGCTTTCTTT. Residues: CASSSHSKTRGTEAFF.

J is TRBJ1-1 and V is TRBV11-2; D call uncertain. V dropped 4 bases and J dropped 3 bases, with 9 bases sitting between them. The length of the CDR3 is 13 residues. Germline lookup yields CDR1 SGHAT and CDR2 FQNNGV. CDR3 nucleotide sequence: TGTGCCAGCAGCTACGGGGTCGACACTGAAGCTTTCTTT. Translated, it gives CASSYGVDTEAFF.

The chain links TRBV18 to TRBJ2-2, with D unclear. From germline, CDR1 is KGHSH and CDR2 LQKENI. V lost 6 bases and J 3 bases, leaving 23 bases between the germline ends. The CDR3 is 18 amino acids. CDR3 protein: CASSEVMLGDVDTGELFF. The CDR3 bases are TGTGCCAGCTCTGAGGTTATGCTAGGAGACGTCGACACCGGGGAGCTGTTTTTT.

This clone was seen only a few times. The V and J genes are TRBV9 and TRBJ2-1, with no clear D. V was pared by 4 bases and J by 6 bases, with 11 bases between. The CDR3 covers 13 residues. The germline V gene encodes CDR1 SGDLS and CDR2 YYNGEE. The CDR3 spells CASSPRVGNEQFF. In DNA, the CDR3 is TGTGCCAGCAGCCCGCGCGTTGGCAATGAGCAGTTCTTC.

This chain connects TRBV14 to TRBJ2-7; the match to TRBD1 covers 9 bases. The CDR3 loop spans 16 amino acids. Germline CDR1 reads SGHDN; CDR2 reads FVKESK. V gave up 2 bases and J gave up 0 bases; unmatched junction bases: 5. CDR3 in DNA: TGTGCCAGCAGCCAATGGACAGGGGCCCTCTCCTACGAGCAGTACTTC. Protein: CASSQWTGALSYEQYF.

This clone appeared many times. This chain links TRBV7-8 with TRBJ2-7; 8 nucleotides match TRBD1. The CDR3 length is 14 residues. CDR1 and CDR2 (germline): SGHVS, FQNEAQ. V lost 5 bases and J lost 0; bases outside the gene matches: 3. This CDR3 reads CASSDRGNSYEQYF. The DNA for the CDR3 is TGTGCCAGCAGCGACAGGGGCAACTCCTACGAGCAGTACTTC.

This chain's CDR3 is CASSQERDRVYNSPLHF. In DNA form, the CDR3 reads TGCGCCAGCAGCCAAGAAAGGGACAGGGTCTATAATTCACCCCTCCACTTT. This chain joins TRBV4-1 and TRBJ1-6; 9 nucleotides agree with TRBD1. V dropped 0 bases and J dropped 3; count of bases not matched to a gene: 3. This CDR3 spans 17 amino acids. The germline gives CDR1 MGHRA, CDR2 YSYEKL.

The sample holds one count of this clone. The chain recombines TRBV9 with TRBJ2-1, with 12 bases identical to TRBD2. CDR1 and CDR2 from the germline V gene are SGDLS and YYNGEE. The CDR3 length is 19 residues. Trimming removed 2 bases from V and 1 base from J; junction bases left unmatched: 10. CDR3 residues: CASSVLSGTSGQSYNEQFF. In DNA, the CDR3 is TGTGCCAGCAGCGTCCTTTCCGGGACTAGCGGGCAATCCTACAATGAGCAGTTCTTC.